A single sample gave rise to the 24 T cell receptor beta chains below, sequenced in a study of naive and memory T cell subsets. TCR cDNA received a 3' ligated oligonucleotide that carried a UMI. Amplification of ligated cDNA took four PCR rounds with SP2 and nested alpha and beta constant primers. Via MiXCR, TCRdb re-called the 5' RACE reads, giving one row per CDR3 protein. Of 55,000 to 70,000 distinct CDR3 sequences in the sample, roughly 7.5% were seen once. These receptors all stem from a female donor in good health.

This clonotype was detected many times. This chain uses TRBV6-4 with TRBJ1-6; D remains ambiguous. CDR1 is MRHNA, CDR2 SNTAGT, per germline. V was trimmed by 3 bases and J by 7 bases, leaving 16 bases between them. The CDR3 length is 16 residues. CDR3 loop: CASSETGRARNSPLHF. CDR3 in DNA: TGTGCCAGCAGTGAAACCGGTAGGGCAAGGAATTCACCCCTCCACTTT.

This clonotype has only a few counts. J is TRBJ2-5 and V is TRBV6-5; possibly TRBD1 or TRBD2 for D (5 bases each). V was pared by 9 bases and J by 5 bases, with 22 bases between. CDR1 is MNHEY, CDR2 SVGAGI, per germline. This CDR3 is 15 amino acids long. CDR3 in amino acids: CASQRAQDRGETQYF. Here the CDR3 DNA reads TGTGCCAGTCAGAGAGCCCAGGATCGGGGCGAGACCCAGTACTTC.

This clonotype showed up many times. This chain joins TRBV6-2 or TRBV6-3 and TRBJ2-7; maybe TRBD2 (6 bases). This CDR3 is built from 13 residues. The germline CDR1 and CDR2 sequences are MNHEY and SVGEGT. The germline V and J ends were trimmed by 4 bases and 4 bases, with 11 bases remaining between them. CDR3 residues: CASSFLGTYEQYF. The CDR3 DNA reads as TGTGCCAGCAGTTTTCTTGGGACTTACGAGCAGTACTTC.

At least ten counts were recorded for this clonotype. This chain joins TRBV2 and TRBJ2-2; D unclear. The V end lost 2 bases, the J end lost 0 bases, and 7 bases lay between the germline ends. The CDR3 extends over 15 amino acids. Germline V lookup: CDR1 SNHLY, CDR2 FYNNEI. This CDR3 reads CASSESRSNTGELFF. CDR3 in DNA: TGTGCCAGCAGTGAATCACGTTCGAACACCGGGGAGCTGTTTTTT.

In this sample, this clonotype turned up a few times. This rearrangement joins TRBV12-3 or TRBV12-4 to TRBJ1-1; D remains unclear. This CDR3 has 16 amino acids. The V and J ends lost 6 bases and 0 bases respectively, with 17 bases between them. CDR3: CASSYGSTVVNTEAFF. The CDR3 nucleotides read TGTGCCAGCAGCTACGGCAGTACCGTGGTGAACACTGAAGCTTTCTTT.

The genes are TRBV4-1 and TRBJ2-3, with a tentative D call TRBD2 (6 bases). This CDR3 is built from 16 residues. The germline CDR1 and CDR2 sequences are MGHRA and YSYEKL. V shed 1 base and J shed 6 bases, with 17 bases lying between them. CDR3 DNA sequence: TGCGCCAGCAGCCAAGGATCCCGGGGAGGAGATGATACGCAGTATTTT. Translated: CASSQGSRGGDDTQYF.

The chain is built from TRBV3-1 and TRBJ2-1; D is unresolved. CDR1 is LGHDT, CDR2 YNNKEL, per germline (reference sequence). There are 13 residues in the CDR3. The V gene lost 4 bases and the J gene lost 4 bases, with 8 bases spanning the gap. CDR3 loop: CASSLLRYNEQFF. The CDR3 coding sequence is TGTGCCAGCAGCCTTTTGCGGTACAATGAGCAGTTCTTC.

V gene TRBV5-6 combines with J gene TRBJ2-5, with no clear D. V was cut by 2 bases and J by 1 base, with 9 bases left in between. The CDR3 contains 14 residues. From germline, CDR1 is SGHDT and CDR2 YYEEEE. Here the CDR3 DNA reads TGTGCCAGCAGCTTTTCCCGCGGCCAAGAGACCCAGTACTTC. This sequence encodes CASSFSRGQETQYF.

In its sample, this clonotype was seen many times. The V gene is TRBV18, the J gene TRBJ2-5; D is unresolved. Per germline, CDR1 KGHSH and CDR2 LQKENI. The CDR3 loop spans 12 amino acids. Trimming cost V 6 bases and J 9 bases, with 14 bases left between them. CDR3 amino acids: CASSPKTTPQYF. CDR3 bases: TGTGCCAGCTCCCCGAAGACGACTCCCCAGTACTTC.

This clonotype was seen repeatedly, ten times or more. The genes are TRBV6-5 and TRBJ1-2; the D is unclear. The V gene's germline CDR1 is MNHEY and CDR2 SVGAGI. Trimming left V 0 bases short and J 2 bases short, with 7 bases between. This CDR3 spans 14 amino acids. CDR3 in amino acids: CASSYSSRNYGYTF. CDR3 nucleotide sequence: TGTGCCAGCAGTTACTCTTCCAGAAACTATGGCTACACCTTC.

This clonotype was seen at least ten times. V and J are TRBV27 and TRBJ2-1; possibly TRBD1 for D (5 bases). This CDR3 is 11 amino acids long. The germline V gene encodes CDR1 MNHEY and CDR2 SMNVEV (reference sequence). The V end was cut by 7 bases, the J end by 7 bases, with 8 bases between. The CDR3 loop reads CASIAGNEQFF. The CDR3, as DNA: TGTGCCAGCATAGCAGGGAATGAGCAGTTCTTC.

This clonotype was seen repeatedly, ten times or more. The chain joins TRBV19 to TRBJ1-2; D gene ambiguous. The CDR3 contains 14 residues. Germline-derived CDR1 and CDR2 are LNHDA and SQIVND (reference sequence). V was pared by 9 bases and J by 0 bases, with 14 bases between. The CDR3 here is CASLRPGANYGYTF. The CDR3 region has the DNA TGTGCCAGCCTCCGCCCCGGGGCTAACTATGGCTACACCTTC.

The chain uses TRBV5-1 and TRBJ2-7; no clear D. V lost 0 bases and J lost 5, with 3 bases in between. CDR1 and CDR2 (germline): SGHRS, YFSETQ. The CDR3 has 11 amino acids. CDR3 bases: TGCGCCAGCAGCTTGGCGGACGAGCAGTACTTC. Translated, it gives CASSLADEQYF. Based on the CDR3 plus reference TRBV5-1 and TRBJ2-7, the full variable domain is KAGVTQTPRYLIKTRGQQVTLSCSPISGHRSVSWYQQTPGQGLQFLFEYFSETQRNKGNFPGRFSGRQFSNSRSEMNVSTLELGDSALYLCASSLADEQYFGPGTRLTVT.

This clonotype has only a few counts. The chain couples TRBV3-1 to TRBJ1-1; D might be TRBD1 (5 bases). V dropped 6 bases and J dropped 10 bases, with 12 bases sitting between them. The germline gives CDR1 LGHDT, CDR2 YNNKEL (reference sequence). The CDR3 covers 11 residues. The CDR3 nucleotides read TGTGCCAGCAGTCAAACAGGAGGAGCTTTCTTT. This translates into CASSQTGGAFF.

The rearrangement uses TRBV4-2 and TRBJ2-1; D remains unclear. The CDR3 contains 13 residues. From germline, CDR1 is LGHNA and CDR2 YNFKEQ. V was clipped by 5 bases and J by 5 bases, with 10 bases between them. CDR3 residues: CASSWYLNNEQFF. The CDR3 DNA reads TGTGCCAGCAGCTGGTACCTTAACAATGAGCAGTTCTTC.

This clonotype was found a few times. CDR3 amino acids: CASSSPAWDKNTGELFF. The CDR3 DNA follows: TGTGCCAGCAGCTCACCCGCTTGGGACAAGAACACCGGGGAGCTGTTTTTT. The chain links TRBV7-9 to TRBJ2-2, with D possibly TRBD1 on 6 matching bases. With 4 bases removed from V and 1 base from J, the gap between germline ends came to 16 bases. The germline V gene encodes CDR1 SEHNR and CDR2 FQNEAQ (reference sequence). The CDR3 spans 17 residues.

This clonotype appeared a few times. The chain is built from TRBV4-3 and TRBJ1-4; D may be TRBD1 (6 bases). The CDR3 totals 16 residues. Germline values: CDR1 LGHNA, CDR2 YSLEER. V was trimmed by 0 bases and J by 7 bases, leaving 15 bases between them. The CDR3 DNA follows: TGCGCCAGCAGCCAAGATATCGGGGGGCTTGGTGAAAAACTGTTTTTT. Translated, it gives CASSQDIGGLGEKLFF.

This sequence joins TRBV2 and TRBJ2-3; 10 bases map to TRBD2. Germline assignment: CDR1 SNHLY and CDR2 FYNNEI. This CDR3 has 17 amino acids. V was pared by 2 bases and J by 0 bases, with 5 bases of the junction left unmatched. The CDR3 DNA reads TGTGCCAGCAGTGAATTGTCTAGCGGGGGAAGCACAGATACGCAGTATTTT. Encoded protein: CASSELSSGGSTDTQYF.

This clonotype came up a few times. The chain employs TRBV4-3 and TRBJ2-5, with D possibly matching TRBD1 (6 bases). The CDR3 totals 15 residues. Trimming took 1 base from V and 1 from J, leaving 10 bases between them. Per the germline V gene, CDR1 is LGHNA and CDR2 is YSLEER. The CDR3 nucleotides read TGCGCCAGCAGCCAAGTGGGGGCCATCCAAGAGACCCAGTACTTC. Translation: CASSQVGAIQETQYF.

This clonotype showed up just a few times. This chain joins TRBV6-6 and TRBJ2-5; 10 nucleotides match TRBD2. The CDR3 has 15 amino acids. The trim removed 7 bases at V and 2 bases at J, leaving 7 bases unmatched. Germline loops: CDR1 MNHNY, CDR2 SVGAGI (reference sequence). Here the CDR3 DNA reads TGTGCCAGCATTAGGGCTAGCGGGGGACAAGAGACCCAGTACTTC. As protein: CASIRASGGQETQYF.

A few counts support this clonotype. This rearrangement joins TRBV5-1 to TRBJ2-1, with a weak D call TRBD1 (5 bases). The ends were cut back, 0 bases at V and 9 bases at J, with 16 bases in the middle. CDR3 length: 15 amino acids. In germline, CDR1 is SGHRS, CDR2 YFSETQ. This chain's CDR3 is CASSLGPQGEGEQFF. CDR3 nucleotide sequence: TGCGCCAGCAGCTTGGGTCCCCAGGGTGAAGGTGAGCAGTTCTTC.

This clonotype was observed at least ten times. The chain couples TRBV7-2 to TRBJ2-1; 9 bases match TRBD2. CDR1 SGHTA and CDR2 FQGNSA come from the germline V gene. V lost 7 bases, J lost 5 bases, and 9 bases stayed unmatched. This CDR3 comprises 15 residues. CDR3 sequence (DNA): TGTGCCAGCACCCGGCGGGGGGGCATTGACAATGAGCAGTTCTTC. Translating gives CASTRRGGIDNEQFF.

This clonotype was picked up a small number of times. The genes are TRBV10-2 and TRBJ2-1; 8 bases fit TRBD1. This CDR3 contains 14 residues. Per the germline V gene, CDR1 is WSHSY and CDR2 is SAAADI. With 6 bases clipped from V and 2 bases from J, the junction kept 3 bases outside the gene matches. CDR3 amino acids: CASREQGAYNEQFF. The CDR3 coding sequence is TGCGCCAGCAGAGAACAGGGGGCCTACAATGAGCAGTTCTTC.

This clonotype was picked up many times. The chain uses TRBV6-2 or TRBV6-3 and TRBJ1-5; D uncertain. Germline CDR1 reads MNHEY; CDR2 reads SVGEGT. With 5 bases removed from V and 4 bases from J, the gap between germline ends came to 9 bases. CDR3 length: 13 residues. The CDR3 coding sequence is TGTGCCAGCAGTCAAGGATTGAATCAGCCCCAGCATTTT. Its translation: CASSQGLNQPQHF.